This T cell receptor beta chain was retrieved from a study of control samples from healthy donors and cancer patients. The assay was immunoSEQ multiplex PCR, and TCRdb's table has in-frame clones only and misses some. Among about 120,000 clones listed, over 75% were seen once. Per germline, CDR1 SQVTM and CDR2 ANQGSEA. The CDR3 totals 15 residues. V lost 6 bases, J lost 4 bases, and 18 bases lay in between. The material sequenced was blood. The origin of this receptor is a man in his forties or fifties in good health. The rearrangement joins TRBV29-1 to TRBJ2-2, with a possible D match to TRBD1 (7 bases). CDR3 DNA: TGCAGCGTCGAGGCGGCGGGACAGTCCACCGGGGAGCTGTTTTTT. Amino acids: CSVEAAGQSTGELFF.